This entry is about one T cell receptor beta chain. Its antigen is unidentified. This entry is derived from a study of cytomegalovirus exposure and HLA in healthy donors. Whole-study results and caveats: Diagnosis of cytomegalovirus status made by the classifier reportedly showed high specificity and sensitivity.

Germline V gene sequence: CDR1 SGHRS, CDR2 YFSETQ. Trimming cost V 0 bases and J 3 bases, with 13 bases left between them. The CDR3 is 16 amino acids. Data came from immunoSEQ multiplex PCR; TCRdb stores just in-frame clones and leaves some out. The sample shows roughly 75,000 clones, approximately 93% of them seen only once. This chain joins TRBV5-1 and TRBJ1-5; D gene uncertain. The TCR sequence derives from a woman aged 18-30 years in good health and CMV-seropositive. The sequenced sample consisted of PBMCs. In DNA, the CDR3 is TGCGCCAGCAGCTTGGATGGTGGGGAGAACAATCAGCCCCAGCATTTT. It encodes CASSLDGGENNQPQHF.